The clone carrying this T cell receptor (beta chain) was recorded a few times. Its antigen is not known. CDR1 MNHEY and CDR2 SVGAGI come from the germline V gene. The CDR3 loop spans 13 amino acids. The ends lost 10 bases at V and 6 bases at J; junction bases unmatched: 10. The replicate PCRs on unsorted PBMC were given 250 to 300 ng DNA, which is some 28,000 T cell genomes. TCRdb's table, derived via immunoSEQ multiplex PCR, lists solely in-frame clones and lacks some. The data contain under 600,000 clones, almost 80% of them seen just once; the ten biggest clones take up approximately 12%. The sample is drawn from a study of shared clonotypes between healthy human individuals. Study-level points and caveats: It was only blood that was sampled, and tissue repertoires likely differ.

The TCR was taken from a woman in her 40s in good health. Some clones in this sample may be carry-over from other donors' samples. The chain is built from TRBV6-5 and TRBJ1-2, with 8 bases that match TRBD1. The sequencing input was PBMCs. CDR3 loop: CATRRWTGHGYTF. Here the CDR3 DNA reads TGTGCCACCCGACGGTGGACAGGGCATGGCTACACCTTC.